The TCR beta chain described here comes from a study of CD8+ T cells in alopecia areata. Regarding the study as a whole: Throughout tofacitinib, many expanded lesional clones continued to persist in scalp and blood.

The treatment denotes: oral pan-JAK inhibitor, 5-10 mg twice daily. Researchers took lesional scalp punch biopsies and peripheral blood from people who were alopecia areata patients. This clone was seen more than once but under ten times. Its antigen remains unknown. The sequencing template was cDNA reverse transcribed from extracted RNA. Method: immunoSEQ multiplex PCR; TCRdb's copy keeps in-frame clones and lacks some. The sample contains 150,000 to 200,000 clones, 53% of which appear only once. This CDR3 is 16 amino acids long. V lost 2 bases and J lost 1; bases outside the gene matches: 1. From germline, CDR1 is PRHDT and CDR2 FYEKMQ (reference sequence).

This sequence joins TRBV13 and TRBJ2-2; 10 positions agree with TRBD2. The sample in question was CD8+ T cells sorted from blood, obtained at week 24, from a patient treated with tofacitinib. This TCR was sampled from a human donor with alopecia areata. The CDR3 nucleotides are TGTGCCAGCAGCTTAAGACTAGCGGGGAACACCGGGGAGCTGTTTTTT. It specifies CASSLRLAGNTGELFF.